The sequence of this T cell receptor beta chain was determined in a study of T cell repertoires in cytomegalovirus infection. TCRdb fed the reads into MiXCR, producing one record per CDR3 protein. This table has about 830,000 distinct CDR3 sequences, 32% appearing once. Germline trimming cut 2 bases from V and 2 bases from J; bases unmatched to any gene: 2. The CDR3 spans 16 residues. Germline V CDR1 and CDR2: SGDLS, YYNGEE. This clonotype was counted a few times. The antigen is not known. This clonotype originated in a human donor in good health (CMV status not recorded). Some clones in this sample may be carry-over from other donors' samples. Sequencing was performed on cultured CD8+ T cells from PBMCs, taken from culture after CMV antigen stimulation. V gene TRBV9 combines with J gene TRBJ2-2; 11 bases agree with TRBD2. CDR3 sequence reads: CASSVSGGANTGELFF. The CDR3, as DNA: TGTGCCAGCAGCGTTAGCGGGGGGGCCAACACCGGGGAGCTGTTTTTT.